A single sample is the source of the 3 T cell receptor beta chains below, sequenced in a study of T cell repertoires in cytomegalovirus infection. TCRdb recomputed calls from the reads with MiXCR, one row per CDR3 protein. The sample shows about 770,000 distinct CDR3 sequences, under 35% of them seen only once. The antigens these receptors bind are not known. This material consisted of cultured CD8+ T cells from PBMCs, taken from culture after CMV antigen stimulation. Receptors were obtained from a human donor in good health (CMV status not recorded). Some clones in this sample may be carry-over from other donors' samples.

The sample holds many counts of this clonotype. The chain joins TRBV6-1 to TRBJ2-7; 9 bases line up with TRBD1. From germline, CDR1 is MNHNS and CDR2 SASEGT. Trimming cost V 6 bases and J 3 bases; bases outside gene matches: 9. The CDR3 length is 15 residues. The CDR3 sequence: CASRPRTGVIYEQYF. CDR3 sequence (DNA): TGTGCCAGCAGGCCCCGGACAGGGGTTATCTACGAGCAGTACTTC.

The chain carries TRBV9 and TRBJ1-1; a possible D gene is TRBD1 (6 bases). The CDR3 is 17 amino acids. The V gene lost 5 bases and the J gene lost 4 bases, with 24 bases spanning the gap. CDR1 is SGDLS, CDR2 YYNGEE, per germline. CDR3 residues: CASRPGTGGVGGTEAFF. The CDR3 nucleotides read TGTGCCAGCAGGCCTGGTACGGGGGGCGTGGGGGGCACTGAAGCTTTCTTT.

This clonotype came up a few times. The junction departs from germline at one end; a sequencing error may be responsible. The V gene is TRBV7-9, the J gene TRBJ2-2; D remains ambiguous. The CDR3 length is 14 residues. The germline V gene encodes CDR1 SEHNR and CDR2 FQNEAQ (reference sequence). Here the CDR3 DNA reads TGTGCCAGCAGCTTGGCAGGCAACATCGGGGAGCTGTTTTTT. Translating gives CASSLAGNIGELFF.